These 18 T cell receptor beta chains share one sample of origin, sequenced in a study of cytomegalovirus exposure and HLA in healthy donors. The PCR made use of 60 Vbeta and 13 Jbeta primers. Generated by immunoSEQ multiplex PCR, the TCRdb table keeps only in-frame clones and is missing some. The sample lists 30,000 to 40,000 clones; 82% were seen once. Sequenced input: PBMCs. All receptors derive from a woman aged 18-35 years in good health and CMV-seropositive.

The genes are TRBV6-6 and TRBJ1-1; D is uncertain. V dropped 6 bases and J dropped 1 base, with 9 bases sitting between them. CDR1 and CDR2 (germline): MNHNY, SVGAGI (reference sequence). The CDR3 contains 13 residues. This chain's CDR3 is CASRLLRNTEAFF. CDR3 nucleotides: TGTGCCAGCAGATTACTCCGGAACACTGAAGCTTTCTTT.

Only one count was recorded for this clone. The chain couples TRBV4-3 to TRBJ2-1; D is undetermined. In germline, CDR1 is LGHNA, CDR2 YSLEER. This CDR3 comprises 15 residues. With 2 bases removed from V and 6 bases from J, the gap between germline ends came to 14 bases. CDR3 DNA sequence: TGCGCCAGCAGCCAAATGAGACTCCTCTCCAATGAGCAGTTCTTC. Its protein is CASSQMRLLSNEQFF.

V is TRBV7-6 and J is TRBJ2-1; weak D call: TRBD1 (5 bases). V was pared by 5 bases and J by 14 bases, with 19 bases between. Germline CDR1 is SGHVS and CDR2 is FNYEAQ. CDR3 length equals 13 residues. In nucleotides, the CDR3 is TGTGCCAGCAGCGCCAACCCCGTTGGCAGGGAGTTCTTC. It specifies CASSANPVGREFF.

This chain links TRBV5-1 with TRBJ2-2, with unresolved D. Germline loops: CDR1 SGHRS, CDR2 YFSETQ. V was trimmed by 1 base and J by 4 bases, leaving 11 bases between them. The CDR3 is 15 amino acids. CDR3 sequence: CASSLIRVGTGELFF. Here the CDR3 DNA reads TGCGCCAGCAGCTTGATCCGGGTTGGCACCGGGGAGCTGTTTTTT.

The chain joins TRBV19 to TRBJ1-5; D perhaps matches TRBD1 (6 bases). The CDR3 runs to 16 residues. Germline assignment: CDR1 LNHDA and CDR2 SQIVND (reference sequence). Trimming took 3 bases from V and 4 from J, leaving 16 bases between them. The DNA for the CDR3 is TGTGCCAGTAGTATGCAACAGGGTATAAAGAATCAGCCCCAGCATTTT. Amino acid sequence: CASSMQQGIKNQPQHF. The full variable domain, with the rest looked up from reference TRBV19 and TRBJ1-5, is DGGITQSPKYLFRKEGQNVTLSCEQNLNHDAMYWYRQDPGQGLRLIYYSQIVNDFQKGDIAEGYSVSREKKESFPLTVTSAQKNPTAFYLCASSMQQGIKNQPQHFGDGTRLSIL.

The sample holds one count of this clone. This chain joins TRBV30 and TRBJ1-6; D may be TRBD1 (5 bases). The CDR3 runs 13 residues. With 0 bases removed from V and 10 bases from J, the gap between germline ends came to 10 bases. Germline lookup yields CDR1 GTSNPN and CDR2 SVGIG (reference sequence). The CDR3 spells CAWSVVWGSPLHF. CDR3 in DNA: TGTGCCTGGAGTGTGGTTTGGGGCTCACCCCTCCACTTT.

The chain has TRBV5-1 and TRBJ2-7; TRBD1 is a possible D gene (5 bases). The ends were cut back, 6 bases at V and 6 bases at J, with 16 bases in the middle. CDR1 and CDR2 from the germline V gene are SGHRS and YFSETQ. CDR3 size: 13 residues. CDR3 nucleotides: TGCGCCAGCAAGATAAGGGGAAACGGCGAGCAGTACTTC. It codes for CASKIRGNGEQYF. Full variable domain (outside the CDR3, taken from reference TRBV5-1 and TRBJ2-7): KAGVTQTPRYLIKTRGQQVTLSCSPISGHRSVSWYQQTPGQGLQFLFEYFSETQRNKGNFPGRFSGRQFSNSRSEMNVSTLELGDSALYLCASKIRGNGEQYFGPGTRLTVT.

The chain employs TRBV4-3 and TRBJ1-3; a possible D gene is TRBD1 (6 bases). V was clipped by 4 bases and J by 0 bases, with 10 bases between them. The CDR3 covers 15 residues. Germline CDR1 is LGHNA and CDR2 is YSLEER. The CDR3: CASSRSGDSGNTIYF. DNA of the CDR3: TGCGCCAGCAGCCGGTCAGGGGACTCTGGAAACACCATATATTTT.

V usage is TRBV27 and J usage is TRBJ1-1; D not resolved. V lost 3 bases and J 1 base, leaving 12 bases between the germline ends. Germline V gives CDR1 MNHEY, CDR2 SMNVEV (reference sequence). There are 15 residues in the CDR3. DNA for the CDR3: TGTGCCAGCAGTTTTGGTTCAGGAGGGAACACTGAAGCTTTCTTT. Its protein product is CASSFGSGGNTEAFF.

The chain links TRBV27 to TRBJ2-7, with 7 bases fitting TRBD2. CDR1 MNHEY and CDR2 SMNVEV come from the germline V gene (reference sequence). There are 14 residues in the CDR3. V shed 2 bases, J shed 4 bases, and the junction held 5 bases outside the gene matches. The CDR3 DNA is TGTGCCAGCAGTTTAGGGCGGGGGAATTACGAGCAGTACTTC. This translates into CASSLGRGNYEQYF.

The V gene is TRBV18, the J gene TRBJ2-7, with TRBD1 matching 9 bases. There are 16 residues in the CDR3. Trimming cost V 2 bases and J 6 bases; bases outside gene matches: 11. Germline CDR1 is KGHSH and CDR2 is LQKENI. CDR3 residues: CASSPVRDRVQVEQYF. In nucleotides, the CDR3 is TGTGCCAGCTCACCAGTGCGGGACAGGGTACAAGTCGAGCAGTACTTC.

V usage is TRBV15 and J usage is TRBJ2-7, with TRBD1 identical over 7 bases. J lost 4 bases, V lost 6 bases, and 12 bases had no gene match. The CDR3 is made up of 15 amino acids. Germline CDR1 is LNHNV and CDR2 is YYDKDF (reference sequence). CDR3 sequence (DNA): TGTGCCACCAGGGAGTCTCGGGACAGATTATACGAGCAGTACTTC. Residues: CATRESRDRLYEQYF. Supplemented by reference TRBV15 and TRBJ2-7, the full variable domain reads DAMVIQNPRYQVTQFGKPVTLSCSQTLNHNVMYWYQQKSSQAPKLLFHYYDKDFNNEADTPDNFQSRRPNTSFCFLDIRSPGLGDTAMYLCATRESRDRLYEQYFGPGTRLTVT.

This chain joins TRBV14 and TRBJ2-5, with 10 positions matching TRBD2. The J call may be wrong; the DNA end is better matched by TRBJ2-7. Per germline, CDR1 SGHDN and CDR2 FVKESK. The CDR3 spans 17 residues. This CDR3 reads CASSSNKKREGTYEQYF. CDR3 in DNA: TGTGCCAGCAGCTCAAATAAAAAGCGGGAGGGGACCTACGAGCAGTACTTC.

The V gene is TRBV13, the J gene TRBJ1-5, with a possible D match to TRBD1 (5 bases). V was pared by 0 bases and J by 2 bases, with 11 bases between. This CDR3 comprises 16 residues. Germline loops: CDR1 PRHDT, CDR2 FYEKMQ (reference sequence). Here the CDR3 reads CASSLGRGAGNQPQHF. DNA for the CDR3: TGTGCCAGCAGCTTAGGAAGGGGTGCTGGCAATCAGCCCCAGCATTTT.

The chain combines TRBV28 with TRBJ2-7; 13 bases match TRBD2. V lost 6 bases, J lost 4 bases, and 6 bases stayed unmatched. The CDR3 extends over 15 amino acids. Germline V gene lookup returns CDR1 MDHEN and CDR2 SYDVKM. CDR3 DNA sequence: TGTGCCAGCAGCCTCCGGACTAGCGGGAGTTACGAGCAGTACTTC. This translates into CASSLRTSGSYEQYF.

This chain links TRBV5-5 with TRBJ2-3; no clear D. The length of the CDR3 is 12 residues. Per germline, CDR1 SGHKS and CDR2 YYEKEE (reference sequence). V shed 1 base and J shed 5 bases, with 5 bases lying between them. The CDR3 DNA follows: TGTGCCAGCAGCTTGTTACTAGATACGCAGTATTTT. Its protein is CASSLLLDTQYF.

This chain links TRBV28 with TRBJ2-5; TRBD1 matches 10 bases. The J call is uncertain, as TRBJ2-7 better fits the DNA end. The germline CDR1 and CDR2 sequences are MDHEN and SYDVKM. This CDR3 comprises 14 residues. This chain's CDR3 is CASSEGQGFYEQYF. CDR3 sequence (DNA): TGTGCCAGCAGTGAGGGACAGGGGTTCTACGAGCAGTACTTC.

V gene TRBV7-3 combines with J gene TRBJ2-3; TRBD2 aligns across 9 bases. Germline V CDR1 and CDR2: SGHTA, FQGTGA. J gave up 1 base and V 2 bases, and 4 bases lay outside the gene matches. There are 16 residues in the CDR3. This CDR3 reads CASSLGRGGRTDTQYF. Written as DNA, the CDR3 is TGTGCCAGCAGCTTAGGGCGGGGGGGCCGCACAGATACGCAGTATTTT.